This T cell receptor (beta chain) was obtained from a study of technical replicates of blood from a few donors. The CDR3 length is 16 residues. J was trimmed by 4 bases and V by 3 bases; bases with no gene match: 7. CDR1 is SGHAT, CDR2 FQNNGV, per germline. Assay used: immunoSEQ multiplex PCR; TCRdb lists only in-frame clones, some missing. The data contain 45,000 to 60,000 clones, about 95% of them singletons. V is TRBV11-2 and J is TRBJ2-1, with TRBD2 identical over 9 bases. The TCR sequence derives from a human donor in good health. Some clones in this sample may be carry-over from other donors' samples. The sequenced sample was PBMCs. CDR3 sequence: CASSFGRGGLYNEQFF. The CDR3 DNA follows: TGTGCCAGCAGCTTCGGGCGGGGGGGCCTTTACAATGAGCAGTTCTTC.